Reported below is one T cell receptor (beta chain). Its matching antigen is unknown. Some clones are missing from TCRdb's copy, which holds only in-frame ones; the method was immunoSEQ multiplex PCR. Of about 690,000 clones listed, less than 95% are singletons. These data come from a study of shared clonotypes between healthy human individuals. Broader study findings: Sharing across a handful of donors was seen in 4.5% to 6.5% of naive CD4 clonotypes.

CDR1 and CDR2 from the germline V gene are SGHVS and FNYEAQ. The CDR3 extends over 15 amino acids. The J segment lost 3 bases and the V segment lost 5 bases, leaving 9 bases of the junction unmatched. The sequence was collected from a man younger than 30 in good health. Some clones in this sample may be carry-over from other donors' samples. The chain links TRBV7-6 to TRBJ1-1; TRBD1 matches at 7 bases. Sequencing was done on a sample of memory CD8+ T cells from PBMCs. As for subset: CD45RO+ cells pooled with CCR7-negative TemRA cells. The CDR3 spells CASSDRERGDTEAFF. The CDR3 nucleotides read TGTGCCAGCAGCGACAGGGAAAGGGGCGACACTGAAGCTTTCTTT.